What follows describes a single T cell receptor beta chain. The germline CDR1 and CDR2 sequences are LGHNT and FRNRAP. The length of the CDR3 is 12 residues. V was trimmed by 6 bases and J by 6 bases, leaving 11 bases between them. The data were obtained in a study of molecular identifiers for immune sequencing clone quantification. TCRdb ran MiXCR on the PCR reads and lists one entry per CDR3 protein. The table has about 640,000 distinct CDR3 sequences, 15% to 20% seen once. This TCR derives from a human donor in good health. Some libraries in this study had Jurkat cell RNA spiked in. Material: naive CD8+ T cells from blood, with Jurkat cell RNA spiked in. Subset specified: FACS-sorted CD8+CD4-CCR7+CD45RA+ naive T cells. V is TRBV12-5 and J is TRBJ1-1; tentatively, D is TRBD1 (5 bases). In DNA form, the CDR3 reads TGTGCTAGTGGGGCGGGCAGGGCTGAAGCTTTCTTT. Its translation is CASGAGRAEAFF. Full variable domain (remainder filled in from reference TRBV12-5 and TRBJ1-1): DARVTQTPRHKVTEMGQEVTMRCQPILGHNTVFWYRQTMMQGLELLAYFRNRAPLDDSGMPKDRFSAEMPDATLATLKIQPSEPRDSAVYFCASGAGRAEAFFGQGTRLTVV.